These T cell receptor beta chains were read from a single sample in a study of T cell repertoires in cytomegalovirus infection. TCRdb re-called the reads through MiXCR, storing one row per CDR3 protein. The sample consists of 370,000 or so distinct CDR3 sequences, about 34% of them appearing once. For these receptors, no antigen is known. Sequencing was performed on cultured PBMCs, taken from culture after CMV antigen stimulation. The receptors shown here come from a human donor in good health (CMV status not recorded). Some clones in this sample may be carry-over from other donors' samples. The CDR3 runs from the conserved cysteine through the conserved F or W. A D gene is named only where the DNA matches it firmly. Clone size, where shown, is once, few, many, or a class for clones that have expanded.

clone_size,v_call,j_call,d_call,cdr3_aa,cdr3_nt
NA,TRBV5-6,TRBJ1-1,TRBD1,CASSPTGTGGPEAFF,TGTGCCAGCAGTCCAACCGGGACAGGGGGCCCTGAAGCTTTCTTT
NA,TRBV12-3/TRBV12-4,TRBJ1-1,NA,CASSLGRSNTEAFF,TGTGCCAGCAGTTTAGGCAGGTCGAACACTGAAGCTTTCTTT
few,TRBV7-9,TRBJ1-2,NA,CASSSLRASNYGYTF,TGTGCCAGCAGCTCGTTAAGGGCCTCAAACTATGGCTACACCTTC
NA,TRBV7-9,TRBJ2-1,NA,CASSPGWAEQFF,TGTGCCAGCAGCCCAGGGTGGGCTGAGCAGTTCTTC
NA,TRBV11-2,TRBJ1-4,TRBD1,CASSRRTGTVNEKLFF,TGTGCCAGCAGCCGACGGACCGGGACAGTTAATGAAAAACTGTTTTTT
few,TRBV7-9,TRBJ2-7,NA,CASSSGTGRGEQYF,TGTGCCAGCAGCTCTGGTACAGGGAGGGGGGAGCAGTACTTC
NA,TRBV14,TRBJ1-6,NA,CASSQERNSPLHF,TGTGCCAGCAGCCAAGAAAGGAATTCACCCCTCCACTTT
few,TRBV12-5,TRBJ2-1,TRBD2,CASGSERDDSYNEQFF,TGTGCTAGTGGTTCCGAGCGGGACGACTCCTACAATGAGCAGTTCTTC
NA,TRBV6-1,TRBJ2-1,TRBD1,CASSDQGDEQFF,TGTGCCAGCAGTGACCAGGGGGATGAGCAGTTCTTC
many,TRBV7-2,TRBJ2-3,NA,CASSFRRGPDTQYF,TGTGCCAGCAGCTTCCGCCGAGGCCCAGATACGCAGTATTTT
NA,TRBV12-3/TRBV12-4,TRBJ1-5,NA,CASSSSIFNQPQHF,TGTGCCAGCAGTTCCTCAATATTTAATCAGCCCCAGCATTTT
few,TRBV2,TRBJ2-3,TRBD1,CASNGQVTDTQYF,TGTGCCAGCAACGGACAGGTCACAGATACGCAGTATTTT
NA,TRBV6-2/TRBV6-3,TRBJ1-2,TRBD1,CASSSPGQIYGYTF,TGTGCCAGCAGTTCCCCGGGACAGATCTATGGCTACACCTTC
NA,TRBV4-1,TRBJ2-5,TRBD1,CASSQRDSQETQYF,TGCGCCAGCAGCCAACGGGACAGCCAAGAGACCCAGTACTTC
few,TRBV12-3/TRBV12-4,TRBJ2-2,NA,CASSFETGELFF,TGTGCCAGCAGTTTTGAGACCGGGGAGCTGTTTTTT
NA,TRBV6-2/TRBV6-3,TRBJ2-1,TRBD2,CASSSRTSGRSLSYNEQFF,TGTGCCAGCAGTTCCCGGACTAGCGGGAGGTCGCTCTCCTACAATGAGCAGTTCTTC
NA,TRBV7-2,TRBJ2-5,NA,CASSLVSTGGETQYF,TGTGCCAGCAGCTTAGTATCGACAGGAGGAGAGACCCAGTACTTC
few,TRBV7-2,TRBJ1-2,NA,CASSSRTINYGYTF,TGTGCCAGCAGCTCGCGGACAATTAACTATGGCTACACCTTC
NA,TRBV7-6,TRBJ2-5,NA,CASSFIAGETQYF,TGTGCCAGCAGCTTCATTGCAGGGGAGACCCAGTACTTC
many,TRBV12-3/TRBV12-4,TRBJ2-6,NA,CASSLNSGANVLTF,TGTGCCAGCAGTTTAAACTCTGGGGCCAACGTCCTGACTTTC
few,TRBV6-1,TRBJ1-2,NA,CASFRTANYGYTF,TGTGCCAGCTTTAGGACAGCGAACTATGGCTACACCTTC
few,TRBV7-2,TRBJ2-4,NA,CASSLDAAGIQYF,TGTGCCAGCAGCTTAGATGCGGCGGGCATTCAGTACTTC
NA,TRBV6-1,TRBJ2-1,TRBD2,CASSETLAGGYNEQFF,TGTGCCAGCAGTGAGACCCTAGCGGGAGGTTACAATGAGCAGTTCTTC
few,TRBV28,TRBJ2-7,TRBD2,CATRGGPSSYEQYF,TGTGCCACCCGGGGGGGGCCGAGCTCCTACGAGCAGTACTTC
few,TRBV19,TRBJ1-5,TRBD1,CASTWGRGGNQPQHF,TGTGCCAGTACCTGGGGCAGGGGGGGCAATCAGCCCCAGCATTTT
few,TRBV7-8,TRBJ1-3,NA,CASSSDNSGNTIYF,TGTGCCAGCAGCTCGGACAACTCTGGAAACACCATATATTTT
few,TRBV20-1,TRBJ2-5,NA,CSARSPGAQETQYF,TGCAGTGCTCGTAGTCCGGGGGCACAAGAGACCCAGTACTTC
NA,TRBV7-2,TRBJ1-5,NA,CASSLKTLGPQHF,TGTGCCAGCAGCTTAAAGACCCTTGGGCCCCAGCATTTT
NA,TRBV7-8,TRBJ1-2,NA,CVSSLVGTYGYTF,TGTGTCAGCAGCTTAGTGGGGACCTATGGCTACACCTTC
many,TRBV7-2,TRBJ2-5,TRBD2,CASSLERLAGGQETQYF,TGTGCCAGCAGCTTAGAAAGACTAGCGGGAGGGCAAGAGACCCAGTACTTC
few,TRBV7-9,TRBJ1-1,NA,CASSFGGAATEAFF,TGTGCCAGCAGCTTTGGAGGGGCCGCCACTGAAGCTTTCTTT
NA,TRBV19,TRBJ2-3,TRBD1,CATAPGQLTDTQYF,TGTGCCACCGCGCCGGGACAGCTCACAGATACGCAGTATTTT
NA,TRBV6-5,TRBJ2-2,TRBD2,CASSRNPGLAGWSGELFF,TGTGCCAGCAGTCGAAACCCGGGACTAGCGGGATGGTCCGGGGAGCTGTTTTTT
NA,TRBV7-4,TRBJ2-1,NA,CASSPTRTPFGPQQFF,TGTGCCAGCAGCCCGACTAGAACCCCGTTTGGGCCCCAGCAGTTCTTC
few,TRBV4-1,TRBJ2-1,TRBD2,CASSPSGTSVNNEQFF,TGCGCCAGCAGCCCCTCCGGGACTAGCGTCAACAATGAGCAGTTCTTC
few,TRBV19,TRBJ2-5,TRBD2,CASSPASGNQETQYF,TGTGCCAGTAGTCCTGCTAGCGGGAACCAAGAGACCCAGTACTTC
few,TRBV11-2,TRBJ2-1,NA,CASSLVNSGTSPFEQFF,TGTGCCAGCAGCTTAGTGAATTCCGGGACATCTCCATTTGAGCAGTTCTTC